One T cell receptor beta chain is described in this entry. The antigen is unknown. A junction boundary mismatches the germline segment, possibly from a read error. This record belongs to a study of cytomegalovirus exposure and HLA in healthy donors. General observations from the study: Some public TCRs appeared in many individuals, while most sequences were rare. Solely CMV serostatus was available to characterize immune exposure. A few CMV-associated chains were confirmed in vitro to be specific for CMV antigens.

Germline V lookup: CDR1 SEHNR, CDR2 FQNEAQ (reference sequence). This CDR3 is built from 14 residues. Primers included in the PCR were 60 Vbeta and 13 Jbeta primers. Produced via immunoSEQ multiplex PCR; TCRdb's table is partial and in-frame only. The table records around 190,000 clones, approximately 85% of them present only once. The chain recombines TRBV7-9 with TRBJ2-3, with a weak D call TRBD2 (5 bases). This TCR came from a woman between 45 and 65 years old in good health and CMV-seronegative. The sequenced sample consisted of PBMCs. The CDR3: CSSSLMGSADTQYF. The CDR3 region has the DNA TGTTCCAGCAGCTTAATGGGGAGCGCAGATACGCAGTATTTT.